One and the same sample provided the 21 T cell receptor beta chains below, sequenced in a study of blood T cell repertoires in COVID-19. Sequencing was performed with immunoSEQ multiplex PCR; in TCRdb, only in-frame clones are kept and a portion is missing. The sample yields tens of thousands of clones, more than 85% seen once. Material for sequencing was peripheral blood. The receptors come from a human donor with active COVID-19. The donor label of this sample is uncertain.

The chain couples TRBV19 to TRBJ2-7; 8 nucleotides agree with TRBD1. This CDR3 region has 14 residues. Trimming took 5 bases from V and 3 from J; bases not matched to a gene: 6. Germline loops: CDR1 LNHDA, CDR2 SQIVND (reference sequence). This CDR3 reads CASSAGQGNYEQYF. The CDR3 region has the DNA TGTGCCAGTAGTGCAGGACAGGGAAACTACGAGCAGTACTTC.

The CDR3 here is CASSLGTDNSPLHF. For the CDR3, the DNA is TGTGCCAGCAGCTTAGGGACAGATAATTCACCCCTCCACTTT. The chain combines TRBV7-9 with TRBJ1-6; TRBD1 is a possible D gene (6 bases). V gave up 1 base and J gave up 5 bases, with 6 bases separating them. The germline V gene has CDR1 SEHNR and CDR2 FQNEAQ (reference sequence). This CDR3 spans 14 amino acids.

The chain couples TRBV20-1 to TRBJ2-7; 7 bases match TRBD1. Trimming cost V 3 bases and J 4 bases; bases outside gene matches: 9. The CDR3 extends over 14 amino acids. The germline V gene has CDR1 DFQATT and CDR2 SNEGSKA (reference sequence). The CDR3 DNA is TGCAGTGCTAGTTCAGAGACAGGGCGGTACGAGCAGTACTTC. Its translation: CSASSETGRYEQYF.

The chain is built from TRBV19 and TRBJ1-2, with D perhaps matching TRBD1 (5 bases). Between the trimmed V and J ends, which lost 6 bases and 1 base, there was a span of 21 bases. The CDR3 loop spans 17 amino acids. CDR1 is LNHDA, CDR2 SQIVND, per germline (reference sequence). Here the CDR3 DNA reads TGTGCCAGTAGCGACCCACCTGGGGCCGCAGGTAACTATGGCTACACCTTC. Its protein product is CASSDPPGAAGNYGYTF. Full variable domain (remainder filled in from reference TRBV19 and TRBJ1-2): DGGITQSPKYLFRKEGQNVTLSCEQNLNHDAMYWYRQDPGQGLRLIYYSQIVNDFQKGDIAEGYSVSREKKESFPLTVTSAQKNPTAFYLCASSDPPGAAGNYGYTFGSGTRLTVV.

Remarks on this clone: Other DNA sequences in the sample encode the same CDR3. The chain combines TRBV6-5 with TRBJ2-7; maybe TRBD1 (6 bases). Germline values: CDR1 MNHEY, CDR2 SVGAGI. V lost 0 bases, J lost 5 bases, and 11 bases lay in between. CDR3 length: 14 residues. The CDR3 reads CASSYSIQGHEQYF. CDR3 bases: TGTGCCAGCAGTTACTCGATACAGGGCCACGAGCAGTACTTC.

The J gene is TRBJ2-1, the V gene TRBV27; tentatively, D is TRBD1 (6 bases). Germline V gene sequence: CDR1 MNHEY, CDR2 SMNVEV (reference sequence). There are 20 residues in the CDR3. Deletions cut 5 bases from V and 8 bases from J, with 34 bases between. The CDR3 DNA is TGTGCCAGCAGTCCCCGTTCCGGGACACCACCCAGGGCCAATGCGGATGAGCAGTTCTTC. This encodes CASSPRSGTPPRANADEQFF.

The CDR3 here is CASSGGIGINTEAFF. The CDR3 coding sequence is TGTGCCAGCAGCGGAGGAATCGGGATTAACACTGAAGCTTTCTTT. V usage is TRBV11-3 and J usage is TRBJ1-1; D gene ambiguous. CDR3 length: 15 amino acids. V lost 5 bases to trimming and J lost 2 bases, with 15 bases between them. From germline, CDR1 is SGHNT and CDR2 YENEEA.

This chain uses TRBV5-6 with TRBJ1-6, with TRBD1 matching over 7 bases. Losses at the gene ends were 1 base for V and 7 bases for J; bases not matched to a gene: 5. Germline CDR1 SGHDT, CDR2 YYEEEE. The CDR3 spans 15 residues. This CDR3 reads CASSLWTGLNSPLHF. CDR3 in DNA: TGTGCCAGCAGCTTGTGGACAGGACTCAATTCACCCCTCCACTTT.

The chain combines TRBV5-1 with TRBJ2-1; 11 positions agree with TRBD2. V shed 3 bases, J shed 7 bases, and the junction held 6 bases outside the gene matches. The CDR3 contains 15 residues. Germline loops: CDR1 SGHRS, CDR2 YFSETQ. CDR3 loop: CASSSLAGDRNEQFF. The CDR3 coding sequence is TGCGCCAGCAGCTCACTAGCGGGAGATCGTAATGAGCAGTTCTTC. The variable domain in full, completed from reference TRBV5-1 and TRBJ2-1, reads KAGVTQTPRYLIKTRGQQVTLSCSPISGHRSVSWYQQTPGQGLQFLFEYFSETQRNKGNFPGRFSGRQFSNSRSEMNVSTLELGDSALYLCASSSLAGDRNEQFFGPGTRLTVL.

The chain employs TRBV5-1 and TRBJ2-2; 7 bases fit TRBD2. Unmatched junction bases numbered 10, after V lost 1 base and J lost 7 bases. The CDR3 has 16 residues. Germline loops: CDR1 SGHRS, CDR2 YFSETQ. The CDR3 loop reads CASSLSASGTGGELFF. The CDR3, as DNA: TGCGCCAGCAGCTTGTCTGCTAGCGGAACGGGCGGGGAGCTGTTTTTT.

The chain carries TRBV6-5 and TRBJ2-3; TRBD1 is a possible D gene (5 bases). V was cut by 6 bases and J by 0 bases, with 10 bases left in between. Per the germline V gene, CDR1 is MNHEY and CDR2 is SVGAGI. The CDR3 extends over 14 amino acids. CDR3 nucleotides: TGTGCCAGCAGGCTTGGGGCTAGCACAGATACGCAGTATTTT. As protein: CASRLGASTDTQYF.

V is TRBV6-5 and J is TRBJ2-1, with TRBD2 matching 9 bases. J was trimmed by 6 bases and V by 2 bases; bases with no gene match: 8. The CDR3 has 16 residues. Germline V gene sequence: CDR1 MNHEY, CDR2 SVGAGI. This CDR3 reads CASSYISSGTINEQFF. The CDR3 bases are TGTGCCAGCAGTTACATTTCTAGCGGGACCATCAATGAGCAGTTCTTC.

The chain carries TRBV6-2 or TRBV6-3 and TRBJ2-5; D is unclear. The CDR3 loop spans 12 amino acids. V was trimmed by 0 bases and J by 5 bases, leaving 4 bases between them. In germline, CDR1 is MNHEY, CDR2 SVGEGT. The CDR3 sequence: CASSYSTETQYF. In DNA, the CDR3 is TGTGCCAGCAGTTACTCGACTGAGACCCAGTACTTC.

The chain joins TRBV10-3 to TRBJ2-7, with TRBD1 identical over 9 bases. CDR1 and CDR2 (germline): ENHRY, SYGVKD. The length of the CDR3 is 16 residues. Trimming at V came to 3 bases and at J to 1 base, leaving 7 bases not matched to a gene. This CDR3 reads CAISDLSGQGSYEQYF. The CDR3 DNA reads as TGTGCCATCAGTGACCTTTCGGGACAGGGTTCCTACGAGCAGTACTTC.

CDR3 DNA: TGCGCCAGCAGCAATACGGGACAGGGGGGCACCGGGGAGCTGTTTTTT. Translated: CASSNTGQGGTGELFF. This chain links TRBV5-1 with TRBJ2-2; TRBD1 agrees at 11 bases. The germline gives CDR1 SGHRS, CDR2 YFSETQ. Unmatched junction bases numbered 6, after V lost 4 bases and J lost 4 bases. This CDR3 spans 16 amino acids.

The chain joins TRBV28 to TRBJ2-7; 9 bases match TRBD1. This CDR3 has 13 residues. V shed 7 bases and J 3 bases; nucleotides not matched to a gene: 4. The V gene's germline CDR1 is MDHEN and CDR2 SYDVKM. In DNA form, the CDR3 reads TGTGCCAGCATACCGGGACAGGGCTACGAGCAGTACTTC. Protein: CASIPGQGYEQYF.

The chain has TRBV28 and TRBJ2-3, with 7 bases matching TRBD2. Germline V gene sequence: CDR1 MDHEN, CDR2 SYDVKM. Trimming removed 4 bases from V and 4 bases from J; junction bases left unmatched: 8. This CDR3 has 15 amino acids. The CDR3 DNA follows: TGTGCCAGCAGTTGGGGGGGAGTTAGGGCAGATACGCAGTATTTT. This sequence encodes CASSWGGVRADTQYF.

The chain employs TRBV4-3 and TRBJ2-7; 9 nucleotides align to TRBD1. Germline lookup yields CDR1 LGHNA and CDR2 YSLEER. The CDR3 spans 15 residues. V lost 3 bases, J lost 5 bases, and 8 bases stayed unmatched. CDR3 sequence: CASSHLPGQGHEQYF. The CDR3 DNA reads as TGCGCCAGCAGCCATTTGCCGGGACAGGGTCACGAGCAGTACTTC.

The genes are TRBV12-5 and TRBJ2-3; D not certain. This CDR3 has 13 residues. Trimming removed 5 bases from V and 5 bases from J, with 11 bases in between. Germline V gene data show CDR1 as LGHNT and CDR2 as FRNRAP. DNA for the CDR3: TGTGCTAGTGGTCCCGGTACGGTAGATACGCAGTATTTT. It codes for CASGPGTVDTQYF.

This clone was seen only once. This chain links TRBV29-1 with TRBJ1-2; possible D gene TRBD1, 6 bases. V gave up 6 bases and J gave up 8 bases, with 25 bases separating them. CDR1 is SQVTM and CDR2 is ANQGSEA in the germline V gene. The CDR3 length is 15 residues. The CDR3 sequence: CSVPTNLQGTRGYTF. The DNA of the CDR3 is TGCAGCGTGCCGACCAACCTACAGGGTACTAGGGGCTACACCTTC.

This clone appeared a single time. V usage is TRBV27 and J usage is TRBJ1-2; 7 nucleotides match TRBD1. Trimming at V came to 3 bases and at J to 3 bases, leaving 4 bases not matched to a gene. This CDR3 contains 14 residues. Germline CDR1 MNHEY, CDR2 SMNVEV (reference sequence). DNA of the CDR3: TGTGCCAGCAGTTTTGACAGGGAATACTATGGCTACACCTTC. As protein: CASSFDREYYGYTF.